This is a list of T cell receptor beta chains from one sample in a study. From the 5' RACE reads, TCRdb called clonotypes with MiXCR, one entry per CDR3 protein. The table records 7,500 to 9,500 distinct CDR3 sequences, approximately 40% of them present only once. The source material was tumor-infiltrating memory CD4+ T cells sorted from the breast tumor. The source of these receptors is a female donor with breast cancer. CDR3s include the opening cysteine and the closing phenylalanine or tryptophan. A D gene is named only where the DNA matches it firmly. Rows may omit the clone size; those that give it use once, few, many or a size class.

TRBD1 TRBJ2-1 NA TRBV6-5 CASRGTGKRYNEQFF TGTGCCAGCCGTGGGACAGGGAAGAGGTACAATGAGCAGTTCTTC
NA TRBJ2-6 many TRBV5-1 CASSILANGANVLTF TGCGCCAGCAGCATTTTAGCCAATGGGGCCAACGTCCTGACTTTC
NA TRBJ2-5 many TRBV5-1 CASRLGGAAQETQYF TGCGCCAGCAGACTAGGGGGAGCCGCCCAAGAGACCCAGTACTTC
NA TRBJ2-6 NA TRBV12-3/TRBV12-4 CASSLSPRLDVLTF TGTGCCAGCAGTTTATCCCCTAGGTTGGACGTCCTGACCTTC
TRBD2 TRBJ2-5 medium-sized TRBV11-2 CASSPGLANQETQYF TGTGCCAGCAGCCCTGGACTAGCGAACCAAGAGACCCAGTACTTC
NA TRBJ1-5 NA TRBV2 CASRLVGNQPQHF TGTGCCAGCAGACTCGTAGGCAATCAGCCCCAGCATTTT
TRBD1 TRBJ1-5 NA TRBV20-1 CSAIRTGRDQPQHF TGCAGTGCTATAAGGACAGGTCGGGATCAGCCCCAGCATTTT
NA TRBJ1-1 few TRBV14 CASSQELAGEAFF TGTGCCAGCAGCCAAGAATTGGCAGGTGAAGCCTTCTTT
TRBD1 TRBJ2-7 NA TRBV10-3 CAISQGAGEQYF TGTGCCATCAGTCAGGGGGCAGGGGAGCAGTACTTC
TRBD1 TRBJ1-2 many TRBV7-2 CASSPSTGQADYGYTF TGTGCCAGCAGCCCTTCTACCGGACAGGCAGACTATGGCTACACCTTC
NA TRBJ2-1 few TRBV9 CASSVDFLAAEQFF TGTGCCAGCAGCGTAGACTTCCTCGCCGCTGAGCAGTTCTTC
TRBD2 TRBJ2-7 NA TRBV9 CAGSPSGGERYF TGTGCCGGCAGCCCAAGCGGGGGCGAGCGGTACTTC
NA TRBJ2-2 medium-sized TRBV5-5 CASSLRLAVANTGELFF TGTGCCAGCAGCTTGCGGCTAGCCGTCGCGAACACCGGGGAGCTGTTTTTT
NA TRBJ1-6 medium-sized TRBV11-2 CASSQPGHTSPLHF TGTGCCAGCAGCCAACCGGGACACACTTCACCCCTCCACTTT
NA TRBJ2-5 medium-sized TRBV10-3 CAISESGGETQYF TGTGCCATCAGTGAGAGTGGAGGGGAGACCCAGTACTTC
TRBD1 TRBJ1-2 medium-sized TRBV28 CASSYLGTATANYGYTF TGTGCCAGCAGTTACCTTGGGACAGCAACGGCTAACTATGGCTACACCTTC
NA TRBJ1-2 medium-sized TRBV4-2 CASSQEGTYGYTF TGTGCCAGCAGCCAAGAAGGGACCTATGGCTACACCTTC
NA TRBJ2-7 NA TRBV7-2 CASSLGWRGRASEQYF TGTGCCAGCAGCTTAGGGTGGAGGGGGAGGGCCTCCGAGCAGTACTTC
NA TRBJ2-3 many TRBV9 CASSALGGKTDTQYF TGTGCCAGCAGCGCCCTGGGGGGCAAGACAGATACGCAGTATTTT
NA TRBJ2-7 many TRBV14 CASSQVGHAFYEQYF TGTGCCAGCAGCCAAGTAGGGCACGCGTTCTACGAGCAGTACTTC
TRBD1 TRBJ1-5 medium-sized TRBV6-5 CASKTGTGNQPQHF TGTGCCAGCAAAACCGGGACAGGTAATCAGCCCCAGCATTTT
NA TRBJ2-7 many TRBV9 CASSEHGASGEQYF TGTGCCAGCAGCGAGCACGGGGCGTCGGGCGAGCAGTACTTC
NA TRBJ1-2 large TRBV29-1 CSVVLIVGYGYTF TGCAGCGTTGTCCTTATAGTTGGCTATGGCTACACCTTC
NA TRBJ2-2 medium-sized TRBV2 CASSFNQLSTGELFF TGTGCCAGCAGTTTTAACCAGCTTTCCACCGGGGAGCTGTTTTTT